The 20 T cell receptor beta chains given below trace back to one sample, sequenced in a study of blood T cells in healthy people across ages. Combining a sample-barcoded 5' primer with a J-beta primer mix, a second PCR ran for roughly 7 to 12 cycles. TCRdb re-called the 5' RACE reads with MiXCR, one entry per CDR3 protein. This table has hundreds of thousands of distinct CDR3 sequences, more than 55% appearing once. The sequenced sample consisted of blood. The receptor set was obtained from a man aged 40-49 years in good health.

The gene calls are TRBV28 and TRBJ2-1; 7 bases match TRBD1. The CDR3 consists of 17 residues. The germline V gene encodes CDR1 MDHEN and CDR2 SYDVKM. Trimming at V came to 0 bases and at J to 5 bases, leaving 10 bases not matched to a gene. CDR3 region: CASSLWDRTDPHNEQFF. The CDR3 nucleotides read TGTGCCAGCAGTTTATGGGACAGGACCGATCCCCACAATGAGCAGTTCTTC. Full variable domain (outside the CDR3, taken from reference TRBV28 and TRBJ2-1): DVKVTQSSRYLVKRTGEKVFLECVQDMDHENMFWYRQDPGLGLRLIYFSYDVKMKEKGDIPEGYSVSREKKERFSLILESASTNQTSMYLCASSLWDRTDPHNEQFFGPGTRLTVL.

The J gene is TRBJ1-5, the V gene TRBV2; 7 bases agree with TRBD1. CDR3 length: 14 residues. The V segment lost 6 bases and the J segment 2 bases; nucleotides outside the gene matches: 4. CDR1 is SNHLY and CDR2 is FYNNEI in the germline V gene. This CDR3 reads CASRVQGGNQPQHF. In DNA, the CDR3 is TGTGCCAGCAGGGTGCAGGGGGGCAATCAGCCCCAGCATTTT. The full variable domain, rest sourced from reference TRBV2 and TRBJ1-5, is EPEVTQTPSHQVTQMGQEVILRCVPISNHLYFYWYRQILGQKVEFLVSFYNNEISEKSEIFDDQFSVERPDGSNFTLKIRSTKLEDSAMYFCASRVQGGNQPQHFGDGTRLSIL.

This clonotype showed up just a few times. The chain recombines TRBV28 with TRBJ2-5; the D is unclear. The end of the DNA is better explained by TRBJ2-7, so the J call may be wrong. This CDR3 has 13 amino acids. CDR1 MDHEN and CDR2 SYDVKM come from the germline V gene. DNA of the CDR3: TGTGCCATCGCTCTCCCTAGGCTGGACGAGCAGTACTTC. Protein product: CAIALPRLDEQYF.

This clonotype was recorded only once. The chain uses TRBV7-6 and TRBJ2-3; 12 nucleotides align to TRBD2. In germline, CDR1 is SGHVS, CDR2 FNYEAQ. V lost 5 bases, J lost 11 bases, and 11 bases stayed unmatched. CDR3 length: 15 residues. CDR3 DNA: TGTGCCAGCAGCCCTAGGACTAGCGGGACGGATGAGCAGTATTTT. The encoded protein is CASSPRTSGTDEQYF.

V usage is TRBV29-1 and J usage is TRBJ2-7; D is unresolved. CDR1 is SQVTM, CDR2 ANQGSEA, per germline. The CDR3 sequence is 12 residues long. Trimming removed 2 bases from V and 3 bases from J, with 8 bases in between. The CDR3 DNA follows: TGCAGCGTTGAATTTCACAGCTACGAGCAGTACTTC. Its protein product is CSVEFHSYEQYF.

The V call is TRBV28, the J call TRBJ1-1; 7 nucleotides agree with TRBD1. The CDR3 is made up of 15 amino acids. The germline gives CDR1 MDHEN, CDR2 SYDVKM. The trim removed 1 base at V and 6 bases at J, leaving 8 bases unmatched. CDR3: CASSLYSQGEAEAFF. CDR3 bases: TGTGCCAGCAGTTTATATTCGCAGGGGGAGGCTGAAGCTTTCTTT.

The chain combines TRBV6-5 with TRBJ2-3; D is tentatively TRBD1 or TRBD2 (5 bases each). This CDR3 has 21 residues. The germline gives CDR1 MNHEY, CDR2 SVGAGI. The V gene lost 5 bases and the J gene lost 2 bases, with 32 bases spanning the gap. CDR3 DNA: TGTGCCAGCAGTCACAAGCTACTCGGGTCGAGGGGCCGAAGTAACACAGATACGCAGTATTTT. Translated, it gives CASSHKLLGSRGRSNTDTQYF.

The rearrangement joins TRBV15 to TRBJ2-7; perhaps TRBD2 as D (5 bases). The CDR3 consists of 13 residues. With 3 bases removed from V and 4 bases from J, the gap between germline ends came to 10 bases. Germline V CDR1 and CDR2: LNHNV, YYDKDF (reference sequence). As DNA, the CDR3 is TGTGCCACCAGCAGGGACGGAGGTTACGAGCAGTACTTC. It translates to CATSRDGGYEQYF.

V and J are TRBV9 and TRBJ2-5; TRBD2 agrees at 10 bases. The V gene's germline CDR1 is SGDLS and CDR2 YYNGEE. The length of the CDR3 is 17 residues. The junction had 7 bases not matched to a gene; V was cut back by 0 bases and J by 2 bases. In DNA form, the CDR3 reads TGTGCCAGCAGCGTAGGAGGACTAGCGGTGTTACAAGAGACCCAGTACTTC. Its protein product is CASSVGGLAVLQETQYF.

In its sample, this clonotype was seen many times. The gene calls are TRBV21-1 and TRBJ2-1; the table's D call of TRBD1 was not tested on the DNA. TRBV21-1 is listed as a pseudogene. The CDR3 is made up of 15 amino acids. The CDR3, as DNA: TGTGCCAGCAGCAAAGTGGGGACCCCCCCCAATGAGCAGTTCTTC. It codes for CASSKVGTPPNEQFF.

The chain combines TRBV6-2 or TRBV6-3 with TRBJ1-4, with D perhaps matching TRBD1 (5 bases). Germline-derived CDR1 and CDR2 are MNHEY and SVGEGT. V lost 0 bases and J lost 0, with 5 bases in between. The CDR3 is 15 residues long. CDR3 amino acids: CASSYSGATNEKLFF. The DNA for the CDR3 is TGTGCCAGCAGTTACTCGGGGGCAACTAATGAAAAACTGTTTTTT.

This clonotype was seen a few times. V usage is TRBV27 and J usage is TRBJ2-3; D is unclear. The V end lost 2 bases, the J end lost 2 bases, and 5 bases lay between the germline ends. There are 13 residues in the CDR3. The germline V gene encodes CDR1 MNHEY and CDR2 SMNVEV (reference sequence). CDR3 loop: CASSLNPTDTQYF. The CDR3 coding sequence is TGTGCCAGCAGTTTAAACCCCACAGATACGCAGTATTTT.

This clonotype has more than one count but fewer than ten. The chain is built from TRBV29-1 and TRBJ2-5; tentatively, D is TRBD1 (6 bases). From germline, CDR1 is SQVTM and CDR2 ANQGSEA. The V gene lost 7 bases and the J gene lost 5 bases, with 20 bases spanning the gap. The CDR3 totals 14 residues. The CDR3 nucleotides are TGCAGCGAGAGAAAACCGGGACATGGGGAGACCCAGTACTTC. Its protein is CSERKPGHGETQYF.

Concerning this clonotype itself: A clone one base away is much larger, so this may be a read error. The chain joins TRBV6-2 or TRBV6-3 to TRBJ2-1; 9 bases map to TRBD2. Germline trimming cut 7 bases from V and 4 bases from J; bases unmatched to any gene: 8. Per germline, CDR1 MNHEY and CDR2 SVGEGT. The CDR3 spans 15 residues. CDR3: CASTLISGSYNEQFF. CDR3 coding DNA: TGTGCCAGCACCTTAATTAGCGGGAGTTACAATGAGCAGTTCTTC.

The chain recombines TRBV3-1 with TRBJ2-5; TRBD2 matches 9 bases. This CDR3 comprises 15 residues. The V gene's germline CDR1 is LGHDT and CDR2 YNNKEL (reference sequence). V was clipped by 5 bases and J by 10 bases; unmatched bases: 14. The CDR3 region is CASSTGISGSVVQYF. In nucleotides, the CDR3 is TGTGCCAGCAGCACAGGGATTAGCGGGAGCGTCGTCCAGTACTTC.

This clonotype has only a few counts. The chain combines TRBV28 with TRBJ2-7, with 16 bases aligning to TRBD2. Germline CDR1 reads MDHEN; CDR2 reads SYDVKM. The CDR3 contains 16 residues. Trimming cost V 6 bases and J 3 bases; bases outside gene matches: 5. The CDR3 reads CASRKGLAGGDYEQYF. CDR3 nucleotides: TGTGCCAGCAGGAAGGGACTAGCGGGAGGGGACTACGAGCAGTACTTC.

The chain joins TRBV20-1 to TRBJ2-2; D is unresolved. The CDR3 is 16 amino acids. Germline CDR1 reads DFQATT; CDR2 reads SNEGSKA (reference sequence). V lost 3 bases and J lost 2, with 16 bases in between. The CDR3 DNA reads as TGCAGTGCTAGCCCCTGGGCGGCCGATAACACCGGGGAGCTGTTTTTT. It is translated as CSASPWAADNTGELFF.

Regarding this clonotype: A much larger clonotype is one base distant, so this may be a read error. The rearrangement joins TRBV28 to TRBJ2-4; 8 nucleotides align to TRBD1. The DNA end is more similar to TRBJ2-7, so the J call may be wrong. CDR3 length equals 16 residues. Germline V lookup: CDR1 MDHEN, CDR2 SYDVKM. The CDR3 bases are TGTGCCGGCAGCTTTCCTTTTGACAGGGGAACCTACGAGCAGTACTTC. This gives the protein CAGSFPFDRGTYEQYF.

A single count supports this clonotype. The gene calls are TRBV6-5 and TRBJ2-7; D is possibly TRBD1 (6 bases). From germline, CDR1 is MNHEY and CDR2 SVGAGI. The CDR3 extends over 13 amino acids. Trimming removed 7 bases from V and 2 bases from J, with 12 bases in between. CDR3 nucleotide sequence: TGTGCCAGCAAGGGGGACGCTGCCTACGAGCAGTACTTC. It translates to CASKGDAAYEQYF.

The chain joins TRBV4-3 to TRBJ2-3, with a possible D match to TRBD2 (6 bases). V lost 4 bases to trimming and J lost 2 bases, with 10 bases between them. CDR1 is LGHNA and CDR2 is YSLEER in the germline V gene. CDR3 size: 14 residues. DNA of the CDR3: TGCGCCAGCAGCCGGGAGGTCCCCACAGATACGCAGTATTTT. Protein product: CASSREVPTDTQYF.